These 2 T cell receptor beta chains originate from one sample sequenced in a study of tumor-infiltrating lymphocytes in primary liver carcinoma. cDNA specific to TCR beta was made from approximately 0.55 ug of total RNA, with a constant-region primer employed for priming. A slightly modified ARM-PCR protocol with three nested multiplex PCR rounds produced these TCR beta libraries. The opening two PCR rounds, roughly 11 cycles each, paired TRBV1-TRBV30 forward primers with a C-beta reverse primer. TCRdb re-derived calls from the multiplex PCR reads in MiXCR, one entry per CDR3 protein. The data contain more than 85,000 distinct CDR3 sequences, approximately 80% of them seen just once; the ten biggest clones take up more than 15%. It was from roughly 20-30 mg of unsorted bulk tissue that RNA and DNA were co-extracted. Sequenced material: liver tumor tissue from sampling region 3. The subset denotes: tumor region T3, left-lateral pole. These TCRs come from a man in his forties or fifties with primary liver carcinoma and hepatitis B virus infection.

This clonotype occurred a few times. V usage is TRBV25-1 and J usage is TRBJ2-7; 7 bases fit TRBD1. The V gene end was trimmed by 5 bases and the J gene end by 0 bases; junction bases not matched to a gene: 10. The CDR3 has 16 amino acids. The germline gives CDR1 MGHDK, CDR2 SYGVNS. The DNA of the CDR3 is TGTGCCAGCAGTCCCAGGGGGACGTTCAGCTCCTACGAGCAGTACTTC. Amino acids: CASSPRGTFSSYEQYF.

This chain connects TRBV6-1 to TRBJ2-1; TRBD2 matches 9 bases. The junction had 12 bases not matched to a gene; V was cut back by 11 bases and J by 4 bases. The V gene's germline CDR1 is MNHNS and CDR2 SASEGT. This CDR3 spans 15 amino acids. DNA of the CDR3: TGTGCCGACAGTGAAGGAGCGGGAGGATACAATGAGCAGTTCTTC. Its protein is CADSEGAGGYNEQFF.